A single TCR beta chain is shown here with its context. Repertoires were generated with immunoSEQ multiplex PCR, while TCRdb's copy carries only in-frame clones and drops some. Among about 59,000 clones listed, about 72% were seen once. The record originates from a study of radiotherapy plus CTLA-4 blockade in lung cancer. Whole-study context: Patients showed objective responses in 15% to 20% of cases, and disease control was achieved by under 40%.

This CDR3 has 13 residues. Trimming cost V 6 bases and J 0 bases, with 8 bases left between them. CDR1 MNHNS and CDR2 SASEGT come from the germline V gene. The TCR comes from a human donor with non-small cell lung cancer whose response to radiotherapy plus ipilimumab could not be evaluated. The source material was peripheral blood, sampled from a patient treated with radiotherapy plus ipilimumab. The gene calls are TRBV6-1 and TRBJ1-2; D gene ambiguous. The CDR3, as DNA: TGTGCCAGCAGGACATTCTCTAACTATGGCTACACCTTC. Translation: CASRTFSNYGYTF.